This T cell receptor (beta chain) is from a study of T cells of healthy individuals. TCRdb fed the 5' RACE reads into MiXCR, producing one record per CDR3 protein. Of 95,000 to 100,000 distinct CDR3 sequences listed, around 17% are singletons. After removal of 6 bases from V and 3 bases from J, the junction contained 4 bases not matched to a gene. Germline CDR1 DFQATT, CDR2 SNEGSKA (reference sequence). The CDR3 length is 13 residues. This clonotype was observed a few times. This receptor was identified in a human donor in good health. V gene TRBV20-1 combines with J gene TRBJ2-7; the match to TRBD1 covers 11 bases. CDR3 DNA: TGCAGTGCACCGGGACAGGGGGACTACGAGCAGTACTTC. It yields the protein CSAPGQGDYEQYF.